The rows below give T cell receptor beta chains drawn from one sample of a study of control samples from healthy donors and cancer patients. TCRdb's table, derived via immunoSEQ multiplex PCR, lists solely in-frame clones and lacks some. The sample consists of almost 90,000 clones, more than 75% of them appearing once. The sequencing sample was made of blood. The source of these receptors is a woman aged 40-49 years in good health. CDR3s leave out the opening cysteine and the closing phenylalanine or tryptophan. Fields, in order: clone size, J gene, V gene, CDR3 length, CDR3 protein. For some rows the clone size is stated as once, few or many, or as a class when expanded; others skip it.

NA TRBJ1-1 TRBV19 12 ASSRRGGDTEAF
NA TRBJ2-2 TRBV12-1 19 ASSFGAGTSGGATNTGELF
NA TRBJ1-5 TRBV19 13 ASSIRDRGSEPQH
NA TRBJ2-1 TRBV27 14 ASRPGTRGLLGEQF
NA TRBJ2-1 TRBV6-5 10 ASSPGFGEQF
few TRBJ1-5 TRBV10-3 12 AISDAAGHQPQH
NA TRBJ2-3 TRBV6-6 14 ASSYSIQGNTDTQY
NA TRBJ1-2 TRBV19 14 ASSHLKGQANYGYT
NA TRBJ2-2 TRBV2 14 ASSETGLAGVGELF
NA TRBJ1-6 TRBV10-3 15 AAKGGAGTTYNSPLH
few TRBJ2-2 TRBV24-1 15 ATSDNVRTADTGELF
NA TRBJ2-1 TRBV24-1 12 ATSDPDGGNEQF
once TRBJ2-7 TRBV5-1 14 ASSSDPGGLSYEQY
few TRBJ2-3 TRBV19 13 ASTERQGDTDTQY
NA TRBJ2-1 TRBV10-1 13 ASSNRVGRNNEQF
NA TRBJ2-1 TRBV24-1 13 ATSDWGTRGNEQF
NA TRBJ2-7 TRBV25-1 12 ASSEAGGAYEQY
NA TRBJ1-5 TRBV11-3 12 ASSPGQGAGPQH
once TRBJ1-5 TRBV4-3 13 ASSQDIGTNQPQH
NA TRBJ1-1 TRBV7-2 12 ASISEVPYTEAF
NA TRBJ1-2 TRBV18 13 ASSPGGQGGYGYT
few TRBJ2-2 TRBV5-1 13 ASSFTGGNTGELF
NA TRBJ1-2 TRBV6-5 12 ASRRTGFANGYT
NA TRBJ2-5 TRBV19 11 ASRDRDVETQY
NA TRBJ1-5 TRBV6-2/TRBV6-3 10 ASSFRGRAQH
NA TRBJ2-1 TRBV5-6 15 ASSFETSGAQYNEQF
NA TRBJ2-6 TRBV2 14 ASSRLGGSGANVLT
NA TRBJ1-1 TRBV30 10 AWSRGTTEAF
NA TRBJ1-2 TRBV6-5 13 ASSDRGTLNYGYT
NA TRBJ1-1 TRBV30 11 AWKTGGGTEAF
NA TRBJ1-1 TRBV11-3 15 ASSFIKAKTENTEAF
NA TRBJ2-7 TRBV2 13 ASSEVGVATYEQY
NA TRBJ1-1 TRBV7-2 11 ASSLTGNTEAF
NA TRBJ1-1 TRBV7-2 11 ASSSTITAEAF
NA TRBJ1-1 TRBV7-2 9 ASTPGTEAF
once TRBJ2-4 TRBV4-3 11 ASSQDKWNIQY
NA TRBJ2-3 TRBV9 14 ASSGATGVSTDTQY
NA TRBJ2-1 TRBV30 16 AWNRPGYEETSYNEQF
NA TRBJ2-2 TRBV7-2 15 ASSLQQRGPNTGELF
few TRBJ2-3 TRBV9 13 ASSPRGEPGGAQY
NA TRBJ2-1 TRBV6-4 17 ASSDRGLAGGRSYNEQF
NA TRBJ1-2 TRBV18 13 ASSPQRDRGIGYT
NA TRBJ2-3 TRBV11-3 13 ASSLGGPSTDTQY